This T cell receptor beta chain was recorded in a study of blood T cells in healthy people across ages. V lost 7 bases to trimming and J lost 5 bases; unmatched junction nucleotides: 12. CDR1 and CDR2 from the germline V gene are DFQATT and SNEGSKA (reference sequence). This CDR3 spans 14 amino acids. The second PCR ran roughly 6 to 12 cycles with a sample-barcoded 5' primer and J-beta primers. TCRdb processed the 5' RACE reads anew with MiXCR; each CDR3 protein has one entry. This sample has 910,000 or so distinct CDR3 sequences, with roughly 51% found just once. This clonotype was sampled from a woman between 55 and 75 years old in good health. The rearrangement uses TRBV20-1 and TRBJ2-3; 7 nucleotides match TRBD2. The sequenced sample was blood. The CDR3 is CSGDGEGHGDTQYF. CDR3 bases: TGCAGTGGGGACGGGGAGGGCCATGGAGATACGCAGTATTTT.